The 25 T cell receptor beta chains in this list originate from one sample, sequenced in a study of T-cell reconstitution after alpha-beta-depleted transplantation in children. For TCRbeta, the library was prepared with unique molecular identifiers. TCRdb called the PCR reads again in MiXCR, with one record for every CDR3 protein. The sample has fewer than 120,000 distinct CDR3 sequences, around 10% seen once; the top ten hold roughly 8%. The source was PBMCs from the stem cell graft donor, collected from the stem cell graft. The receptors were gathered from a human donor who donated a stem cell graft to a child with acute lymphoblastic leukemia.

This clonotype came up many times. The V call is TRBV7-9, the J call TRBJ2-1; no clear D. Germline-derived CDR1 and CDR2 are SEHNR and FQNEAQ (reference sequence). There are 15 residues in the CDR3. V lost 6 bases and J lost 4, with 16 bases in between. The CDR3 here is CASSPRTVKYNEQFF. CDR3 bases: TGTGCCAGCAGTCCAAGGACCGTAAAGTACAATGAGCAGTTCTTC.

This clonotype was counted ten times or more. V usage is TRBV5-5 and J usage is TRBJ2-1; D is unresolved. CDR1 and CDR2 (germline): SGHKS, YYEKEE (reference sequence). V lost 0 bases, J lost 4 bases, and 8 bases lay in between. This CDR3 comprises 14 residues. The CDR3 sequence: CASSLDSRYNEQFF. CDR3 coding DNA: TGTGCCAGCAGCTTGGACTCTAGATACAATGAGCAGTTCTTC. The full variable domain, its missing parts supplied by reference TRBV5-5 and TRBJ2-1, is DAGVTQSPTHLIKTRGQQVTLRCSPISGHKSVSWYQQVLGQGPQFIFQYYEKEERGRGNFPDRFSARQFPNYSSELNVNALLLGDSALYLCASSLDSRYNEQFFGPGTRLTVL.

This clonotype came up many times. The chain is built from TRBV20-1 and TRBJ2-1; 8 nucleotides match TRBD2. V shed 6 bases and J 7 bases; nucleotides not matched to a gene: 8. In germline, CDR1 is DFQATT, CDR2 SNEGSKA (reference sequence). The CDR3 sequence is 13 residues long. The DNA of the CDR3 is TGCAGTGCCGGGAGGGGGACAATTAATGAGCAGTTCTTC. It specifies CSAGRGTINEQFF.

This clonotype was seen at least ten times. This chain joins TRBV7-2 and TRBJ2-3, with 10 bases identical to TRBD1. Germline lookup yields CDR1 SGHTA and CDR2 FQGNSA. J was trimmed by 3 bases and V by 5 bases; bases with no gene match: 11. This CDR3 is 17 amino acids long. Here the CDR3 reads CASSSYMGQGLTDTQYF. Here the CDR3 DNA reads TGTGCCAGCAGCAGTTACATGGGACAGGGGCTTACAGATACGCAGTATTTT. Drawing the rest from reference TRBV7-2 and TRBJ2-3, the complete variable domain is GAGVSQSPSNKVTEKGKDVELRCDPISGHTALYWYRQSLGQGLEFLIYFQGNSAPDKSGLPSDRFSAERTGGSVSTLTIQRTQQEDSAVYLCASSSYMGQGLTDTQYFGPGTRLTVL.

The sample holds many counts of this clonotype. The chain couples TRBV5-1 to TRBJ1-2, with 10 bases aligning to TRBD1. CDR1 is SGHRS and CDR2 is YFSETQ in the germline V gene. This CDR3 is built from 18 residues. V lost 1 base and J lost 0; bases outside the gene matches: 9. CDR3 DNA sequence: TGCGCCAGCAGCTTGTGGCCACCGGGACAGGGGACTAACTATGGCTACACCTTC. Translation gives CASSLWPPGQGTNYGYTF.

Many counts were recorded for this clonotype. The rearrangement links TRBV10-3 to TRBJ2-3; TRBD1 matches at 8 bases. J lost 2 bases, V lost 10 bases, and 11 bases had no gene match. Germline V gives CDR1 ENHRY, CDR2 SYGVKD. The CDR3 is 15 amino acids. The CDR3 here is CATRDRDRPTDTQYF. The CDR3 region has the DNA TGTGCCACCCGGGACCGGGACAGGCCCACAGATACGCAGTATTTT.

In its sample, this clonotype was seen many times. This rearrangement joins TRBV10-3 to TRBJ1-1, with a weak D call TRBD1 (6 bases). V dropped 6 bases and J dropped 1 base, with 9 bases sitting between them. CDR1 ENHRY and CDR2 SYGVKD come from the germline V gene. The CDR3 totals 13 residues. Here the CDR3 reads CAIRTQGNTEAFF. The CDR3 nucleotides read TGTGCCATCAGGACACAGGGGAACACTGAAGCTTTCTTT.

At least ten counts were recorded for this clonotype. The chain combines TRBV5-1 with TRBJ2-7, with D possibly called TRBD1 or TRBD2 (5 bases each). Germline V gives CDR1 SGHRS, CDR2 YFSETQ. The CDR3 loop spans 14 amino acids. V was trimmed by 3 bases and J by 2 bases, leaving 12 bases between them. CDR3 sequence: CASSSRDRAYEQYF. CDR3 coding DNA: TGCGCCAGCAGCTCCAGGGACCGAGCCTACGAGCAGTACTTC.

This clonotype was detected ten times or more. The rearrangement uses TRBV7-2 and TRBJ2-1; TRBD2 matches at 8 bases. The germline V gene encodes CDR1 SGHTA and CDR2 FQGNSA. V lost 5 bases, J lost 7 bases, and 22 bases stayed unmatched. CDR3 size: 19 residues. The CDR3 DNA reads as TGTGCCAGCAGCCCACACCCAACAGGGCCCGGGACTAGTCGGAATGAGCAGTTCTTC. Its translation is CASSPHPTGPGTSRNEQFF. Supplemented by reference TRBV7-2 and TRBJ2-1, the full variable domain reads GAGVSQSPSNKVTEKGKDVELRCDPISGHTALYWYRQSLGQGLEFLIYFQGNSAPDKSGLPSDRFSAERTGGSVSTLTIQRTQQEDSAVYLCASSPHPTGPGTSRNEQFFGPGTRLTVL.

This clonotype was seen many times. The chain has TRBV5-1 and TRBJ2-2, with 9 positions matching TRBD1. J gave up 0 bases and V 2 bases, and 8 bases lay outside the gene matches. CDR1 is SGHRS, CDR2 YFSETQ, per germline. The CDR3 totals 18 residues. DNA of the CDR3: TGCGCCAGCAGCTTCAGGACAGGGGCACATTCGAACACCGGGGAGCTGTTTTTT. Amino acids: CASSFRTGAHSNTGELFF.

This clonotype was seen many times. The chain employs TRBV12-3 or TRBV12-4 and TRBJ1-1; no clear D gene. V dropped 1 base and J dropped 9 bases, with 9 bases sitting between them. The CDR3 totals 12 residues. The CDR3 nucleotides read TGTGCCAGCAGTTTAGAACTTCCACAAGCTTTCTTT. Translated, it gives CASSLELPQAFF.

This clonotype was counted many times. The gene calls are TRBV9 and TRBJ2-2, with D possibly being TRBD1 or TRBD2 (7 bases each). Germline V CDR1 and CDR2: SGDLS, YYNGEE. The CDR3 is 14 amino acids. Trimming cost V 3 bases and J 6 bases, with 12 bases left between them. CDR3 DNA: TGTGCCAGCAGCGCCCCAGGGGGGGCCGGGGAGCTGTTTTTT. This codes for CASSAPGGAGELFF.

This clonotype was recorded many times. The CDR3 DNA is TGTGCCAGCAGTGACTCGGGGATGGCTAGCGGTAGCACAGATACGCAGTATTTT. This translates into CASSDSGMASGSTDTQYF. J is TRBJ2-3 and V is TRBV6-4; 7 bases agree with TRBD2. The CDR3 loop spans 18 amino acids. V shed 0 bases, J shed 0 bases, and the junction held 9 bases outside the gene matches. The germline gives CDR1 MRHNA, CDR2 SNTAGT.

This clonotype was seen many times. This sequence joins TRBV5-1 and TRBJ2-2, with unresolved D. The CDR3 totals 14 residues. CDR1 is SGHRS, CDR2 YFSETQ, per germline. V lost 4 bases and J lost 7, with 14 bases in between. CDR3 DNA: TGCGCCAGCAGCCCCTCCTCTCTGGACGGGGAGCTGTTTTTT. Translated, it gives CASSPSSLDGELFF.

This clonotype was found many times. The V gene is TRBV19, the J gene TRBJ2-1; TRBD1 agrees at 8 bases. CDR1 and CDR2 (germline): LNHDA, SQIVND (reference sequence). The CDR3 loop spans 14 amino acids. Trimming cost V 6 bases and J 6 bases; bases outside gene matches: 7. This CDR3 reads CASSAGQETNEQFF. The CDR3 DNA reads TGTGCCAGTAGCGCGGGACAGGAGACCAATGAGCAGTTCTTC. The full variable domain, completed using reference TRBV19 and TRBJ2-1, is DGGITQSPKYLFRKEGQNVTLSCEQNLNHDAMYWYRQDPGQGLRLIYYSQIVNDFQKGDIAEGYSVSREKKESFPLTVTSAQKNPTAFYLCASSAGQETNEQFFGPGTRLTVL.

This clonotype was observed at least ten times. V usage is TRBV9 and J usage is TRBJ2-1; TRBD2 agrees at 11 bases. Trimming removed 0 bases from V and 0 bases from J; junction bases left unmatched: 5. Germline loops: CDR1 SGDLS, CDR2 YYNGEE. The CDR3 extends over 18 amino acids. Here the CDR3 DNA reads TGTGCCAGCAGCGTAGTGGCTAGCGGGGGGAGCTCCTACAATGAGCAGTTCTTC. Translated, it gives CASSVVASGGSSYNEQFF. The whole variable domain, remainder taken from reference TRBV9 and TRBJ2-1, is DSGVTQTPKHLITATGQRVTLRCSPRSGDLSVYWYQQSLDQGLQFLIQYYNGEERAKGNILERFSAQQFPDLHSELNLSSLELGDSALYFCASSVVASGGSSYNEQFFGPGTRLTVL.

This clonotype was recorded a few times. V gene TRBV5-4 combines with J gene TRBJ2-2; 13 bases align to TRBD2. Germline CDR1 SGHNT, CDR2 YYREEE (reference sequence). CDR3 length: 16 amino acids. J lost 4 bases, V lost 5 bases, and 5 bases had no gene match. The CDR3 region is CASSSGLAGATGELFF. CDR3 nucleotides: TGTGCCAGCAGTTCAGGACTAGCGGGAGCCACCGGGGAGCTGTTTTTT. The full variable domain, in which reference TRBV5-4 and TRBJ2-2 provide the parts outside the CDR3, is ETGVTQSPTHLIKTRGQQVTLRCSSQSGHNTVSWYQQALGQGPQFIFQYYREEENGRGNFPPRFSGLQFPNYSSELNVNALELDDSALYLCASSSGLAGATGELFFGEGSRLTVL.

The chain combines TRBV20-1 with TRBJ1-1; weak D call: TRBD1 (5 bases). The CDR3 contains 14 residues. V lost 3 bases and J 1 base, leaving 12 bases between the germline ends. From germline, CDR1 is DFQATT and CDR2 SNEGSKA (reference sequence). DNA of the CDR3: TGCAGTGCTAGGAGGGACGCGCCGAACACTGAAGCTTTCTTT. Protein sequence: CSARRDAPNTEAFF.

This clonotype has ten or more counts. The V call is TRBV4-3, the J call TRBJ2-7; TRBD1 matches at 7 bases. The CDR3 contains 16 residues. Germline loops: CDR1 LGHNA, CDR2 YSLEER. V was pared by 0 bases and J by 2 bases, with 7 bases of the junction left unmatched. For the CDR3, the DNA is TGCGCCAGCAGCCAAGATCTGGGGGACAGAGCCTACGAGCAGTACTTC. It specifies CASSQDLGDRAYEQYF.

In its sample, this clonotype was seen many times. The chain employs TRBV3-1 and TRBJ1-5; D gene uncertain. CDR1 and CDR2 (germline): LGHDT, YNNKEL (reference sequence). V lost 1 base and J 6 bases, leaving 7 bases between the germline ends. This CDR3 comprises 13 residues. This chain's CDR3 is CASSQAEGQPQHF. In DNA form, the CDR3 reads TGTGCCAGCAGCCAAGCGGAAGGTCAGCCCCAGCATTTT.

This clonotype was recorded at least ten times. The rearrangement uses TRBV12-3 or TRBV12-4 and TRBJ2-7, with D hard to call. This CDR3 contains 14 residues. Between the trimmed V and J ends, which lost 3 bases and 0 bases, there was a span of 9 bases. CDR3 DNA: TGTGCCAGCAGTTTTGGCAGGAACTCCTACGAGCAGTACTTC. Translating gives CASSFGRNSYEQYF.

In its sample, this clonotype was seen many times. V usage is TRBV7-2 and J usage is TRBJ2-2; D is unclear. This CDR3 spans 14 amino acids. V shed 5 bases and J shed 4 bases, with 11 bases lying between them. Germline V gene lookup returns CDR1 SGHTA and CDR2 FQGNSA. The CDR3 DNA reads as TGTGCCAGCAGCACCGCCAGTAGCACCGGGGAGCTGTTTTTT. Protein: CASSTASSTGELFF. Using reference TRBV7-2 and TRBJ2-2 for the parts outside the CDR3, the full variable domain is GAGVSQSPSNKVTEKGKDVELRCDPISGHTALYWYRQSLGQGLEFLIYFQGNSAPDKSGLPSDRFSAERTGGSVSTLTIQRTQQEDSAVYLCASSTASSTGELFFGEGSRLTVL.

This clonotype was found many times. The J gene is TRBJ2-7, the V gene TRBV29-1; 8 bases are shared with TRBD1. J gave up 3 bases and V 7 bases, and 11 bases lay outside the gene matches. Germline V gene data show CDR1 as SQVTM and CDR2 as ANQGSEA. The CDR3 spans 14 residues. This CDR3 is CSARRQGTNYEQYF. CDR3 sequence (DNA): TGCAGCGCCCGAAGACAGGGGACGAACTACGAGCAGTACTTC.

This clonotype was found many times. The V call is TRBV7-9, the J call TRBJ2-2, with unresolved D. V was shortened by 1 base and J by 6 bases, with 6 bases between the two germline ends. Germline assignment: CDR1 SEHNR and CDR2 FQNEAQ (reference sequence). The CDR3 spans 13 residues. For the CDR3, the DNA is TGTGCCAGCAGCTTAGTTGTGGCCGGGGAGCTGTTTTTT. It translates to CASSLVVAGELFF.

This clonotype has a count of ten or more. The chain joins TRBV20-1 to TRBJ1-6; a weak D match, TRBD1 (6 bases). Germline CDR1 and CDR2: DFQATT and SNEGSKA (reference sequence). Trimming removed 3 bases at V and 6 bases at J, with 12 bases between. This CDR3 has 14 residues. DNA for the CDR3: TGCAGTGCTAGCTTTGCCAGGGGTAATTCACCCCTCCACTTT. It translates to CSASFARGNSPLHF.